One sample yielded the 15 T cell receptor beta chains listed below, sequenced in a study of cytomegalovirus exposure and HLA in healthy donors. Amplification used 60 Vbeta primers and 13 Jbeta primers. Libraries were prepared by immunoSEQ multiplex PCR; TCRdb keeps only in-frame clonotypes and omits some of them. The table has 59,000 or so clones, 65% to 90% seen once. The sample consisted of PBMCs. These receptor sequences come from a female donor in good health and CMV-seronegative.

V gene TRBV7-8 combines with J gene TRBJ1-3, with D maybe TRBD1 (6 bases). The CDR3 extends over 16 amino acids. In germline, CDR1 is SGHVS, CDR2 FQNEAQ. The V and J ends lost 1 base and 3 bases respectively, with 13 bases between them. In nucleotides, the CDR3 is TGTGCCAGCAGCTTAGAGGGGGACGGTGTTGGAAACACCATATATTTT. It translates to CASSLEGDGVGNTIYF. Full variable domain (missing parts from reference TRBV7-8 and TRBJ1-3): GAGVSQSPRYKVAKRGQDVALRCDPISGHVSLFWYQQALGQGPEFLTYFQNEAQLDKSGLPSDRFFAERPEGSVSTLKIQRTQQEDSAVYLCASSLEGDGVGNTIYFGEGSWLTVV.

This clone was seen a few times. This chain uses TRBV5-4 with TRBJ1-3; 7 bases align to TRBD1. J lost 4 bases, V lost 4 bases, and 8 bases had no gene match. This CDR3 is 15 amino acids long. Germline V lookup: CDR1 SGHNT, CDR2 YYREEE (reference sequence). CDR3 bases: TGTGCCAGCAGCCGGGGACAGACGTACGGAAACACCATATATTTT. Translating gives CASSRGQTYGNTIYF.

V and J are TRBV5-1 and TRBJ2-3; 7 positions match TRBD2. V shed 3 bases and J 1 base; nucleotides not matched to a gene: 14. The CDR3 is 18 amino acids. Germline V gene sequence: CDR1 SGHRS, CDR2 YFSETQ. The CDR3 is CASSSSGTTLKRTDTQYF. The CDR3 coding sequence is TGCGCCAGCAGCTCTAGCGGAACCACCCTAAAACGCACAGATACGCAGTATTTT.

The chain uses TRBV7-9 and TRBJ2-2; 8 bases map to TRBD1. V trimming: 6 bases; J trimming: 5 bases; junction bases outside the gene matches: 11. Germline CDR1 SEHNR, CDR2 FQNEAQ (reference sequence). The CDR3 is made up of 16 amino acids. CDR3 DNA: TGTGCCAGCAGACCCGACAGGGGTGTAGAAACCGGGGAGCTGTTTTTT. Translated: CASRPDRGVETGELFF. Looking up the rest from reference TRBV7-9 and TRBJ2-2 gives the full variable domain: DTGVSQNPRHKITKRGQNVTFRCDPISEHNRLYWYRQTLGQGPEFLTYFQNEAQLEKSRLLSDRFSAERPKGSFSTLEIQRTEQGDSAMYLCASRPDRGVETGELFFGEGSRLTVL.

The CDR3 region has the DNA TGCAGCGTTGAAGTCGGGGACAGGTACCAATTCTTC. As protein: CSVEVGDRYQFF. This sequence joins TRBV29-1 and TRBJ2-1; 8 bases align to TRBD1. CDR1 is SQVTM and CDR2 is ANQGSEA in the germline V gene. V shed 1 base, J shed 16 bases, and the junction held 9 bases outside the gene matches. This CDR3 has 12 amino acids.

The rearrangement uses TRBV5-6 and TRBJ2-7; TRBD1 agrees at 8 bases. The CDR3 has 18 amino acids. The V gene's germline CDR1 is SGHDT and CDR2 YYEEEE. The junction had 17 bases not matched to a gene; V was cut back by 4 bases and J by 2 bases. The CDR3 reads CASSGSGQAVPYTYEQYF. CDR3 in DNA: TGTGCCAGCAGCGGATCGGGACAGGCTGTTCCGTATACCTACGAGCAGTACTTC. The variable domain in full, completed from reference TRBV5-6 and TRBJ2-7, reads DAGVTQSPTHLIKTRGQQVTLRCSPKSGHDTVSWYQQALGQGPQFIFQYYEEEERQRGNFPDRFSGHQFPNYSSELNVNALLLGDSALYLCASSGSGQAVPYTYEQYFGPGTRLTVT.

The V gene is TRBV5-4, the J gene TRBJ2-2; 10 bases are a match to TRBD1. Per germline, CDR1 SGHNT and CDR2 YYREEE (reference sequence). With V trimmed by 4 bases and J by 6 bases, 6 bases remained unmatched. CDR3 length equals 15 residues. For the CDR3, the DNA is TGTGCCAGCAGCACCGGGACAGGGGTATCCGGGGAGCTGTTTTTT. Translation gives CASSTGTGVSGELFF.

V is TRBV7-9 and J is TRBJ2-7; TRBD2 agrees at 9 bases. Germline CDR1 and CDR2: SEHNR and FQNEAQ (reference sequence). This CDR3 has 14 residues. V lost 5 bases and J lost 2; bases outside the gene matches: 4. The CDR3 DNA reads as TGTGCCAGCAGCCCCGGGACTAGCCCCTACGAGCAGTACTTC. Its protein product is CASSPGTSPYEQYF. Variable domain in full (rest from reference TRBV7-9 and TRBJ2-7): DTGVSQNPRHKITKRGQNVTFRCDPISEHNRLYWYRQTLGQGPEFLTYFQNEAQLEKSRLLSDRFSAERPKGSFSTLEIQRTEQGDSAMYLCASSPGTSPYEQYFGPGTRLTVT.

The CDR3 is CASIQGATGANVLTF. CDR3 coding DNA: TGTGCCAGTATACAGGGGGCAACTGGGGCCAACGTCCTGACTTTC. The V call is TRBV19, the J call TRBJ2-6, with 9 bases identical to TRBD1. Germline assignment: CDR1 LNHDA and CDR2 SQIVND (reference sequence). CDR3 length: 15 amino acids. J lost 2 bases, V lost 7 bases, and 3 bases had no gene match.

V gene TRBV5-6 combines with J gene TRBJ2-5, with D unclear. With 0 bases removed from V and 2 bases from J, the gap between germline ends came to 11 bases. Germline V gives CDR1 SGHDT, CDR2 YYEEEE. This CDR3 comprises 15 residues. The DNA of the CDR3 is TGTGCCAGCAGCTTGGCCGGGTTTTTACAAGAGACCCAGTACTTC. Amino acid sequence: CASSLAGFLQETQYF.

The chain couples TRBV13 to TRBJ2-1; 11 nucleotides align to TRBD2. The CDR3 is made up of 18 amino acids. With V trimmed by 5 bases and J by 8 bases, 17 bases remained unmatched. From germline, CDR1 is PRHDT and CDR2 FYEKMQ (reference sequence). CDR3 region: CASSPAIPGLADPDEQFF. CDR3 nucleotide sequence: TGTGCCAGCAGCCCTGCGATTCCGGGACTAGCGGACCCCGATGAGCAGTTCTTC.

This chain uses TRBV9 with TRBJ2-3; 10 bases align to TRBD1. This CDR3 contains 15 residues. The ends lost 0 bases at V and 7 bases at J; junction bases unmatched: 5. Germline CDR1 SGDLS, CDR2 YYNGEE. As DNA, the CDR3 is TGTGCCAGCAGCGTAGATGGGACAGGGGTGAATACGCAGTATTTT. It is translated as CASSVDGTGVNTQYF.

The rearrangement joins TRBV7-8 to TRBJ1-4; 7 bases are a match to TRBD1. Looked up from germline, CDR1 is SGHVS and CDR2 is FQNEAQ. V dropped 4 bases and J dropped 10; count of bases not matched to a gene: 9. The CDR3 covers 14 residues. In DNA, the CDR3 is TGTGCCAGCAGCTCCCGGGACAGTGGGAGAAAACTGTTTTTT. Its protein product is CASSSRDSGRKLFF.

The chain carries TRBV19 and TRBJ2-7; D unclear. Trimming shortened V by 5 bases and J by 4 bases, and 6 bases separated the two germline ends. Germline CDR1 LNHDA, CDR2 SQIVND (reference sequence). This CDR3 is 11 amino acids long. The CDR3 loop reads CASSHGYEQYF. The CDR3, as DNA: TGTGCCAGTAGTCACGGTTACGAGCAGTACTTC.

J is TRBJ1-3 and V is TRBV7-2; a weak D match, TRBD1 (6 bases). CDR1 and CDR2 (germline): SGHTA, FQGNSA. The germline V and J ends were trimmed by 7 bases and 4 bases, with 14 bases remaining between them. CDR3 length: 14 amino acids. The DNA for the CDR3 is TGTGCCAGCACCCCTGGGACATTCGGAAACACCATATATTTT. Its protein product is CASTPGTFGNTIYF.